This T cell receptor beta chain was identified in a study of OX40 agonist ivuxolimab in advanced cancers. Profiled with immunoSEQ multiplex PCR; TCRdb holds only in-frame clones, not every one. The sample yields 120,000 or so clones, around 93% seen once. There are 14 residues in the CDR3. The V end lost 1 base, the J end lost 2 bases, and 6 bases lay between the germline ends. Germline values: CDR1 KGHSH, CDR2 LQKENI. This chain links TRBV18 with TRBJ1-5; no clear D gene. The sample was CD4+ or CD8+ T cells sorted from blood, taken in a trial of the OX40 agonist ivuxolimab. This clonotype was obtained from an adult with an advanced solid tumor such as melanoma, head and neck, liver or kidney cancer. The CDR3 here is CASSPRDGNQPQHF. Written as DNA, the CDR3 is TGTGCCAGCTCACCACGAGACGGCAATCAGCCCCAGCATTTT.